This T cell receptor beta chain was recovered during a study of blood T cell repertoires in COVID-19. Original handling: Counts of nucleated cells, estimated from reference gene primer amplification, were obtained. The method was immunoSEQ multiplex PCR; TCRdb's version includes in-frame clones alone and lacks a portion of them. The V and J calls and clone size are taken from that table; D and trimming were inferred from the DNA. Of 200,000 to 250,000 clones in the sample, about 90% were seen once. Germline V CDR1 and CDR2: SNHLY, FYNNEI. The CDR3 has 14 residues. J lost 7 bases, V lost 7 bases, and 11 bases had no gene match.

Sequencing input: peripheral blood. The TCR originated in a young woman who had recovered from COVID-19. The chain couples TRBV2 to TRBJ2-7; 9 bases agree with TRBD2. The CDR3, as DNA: TGTGCCAGCATGGCGGGCGGGAGGGCTGGGGAGCAGTACTTC. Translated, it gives CASMAGGRAGEQYF.